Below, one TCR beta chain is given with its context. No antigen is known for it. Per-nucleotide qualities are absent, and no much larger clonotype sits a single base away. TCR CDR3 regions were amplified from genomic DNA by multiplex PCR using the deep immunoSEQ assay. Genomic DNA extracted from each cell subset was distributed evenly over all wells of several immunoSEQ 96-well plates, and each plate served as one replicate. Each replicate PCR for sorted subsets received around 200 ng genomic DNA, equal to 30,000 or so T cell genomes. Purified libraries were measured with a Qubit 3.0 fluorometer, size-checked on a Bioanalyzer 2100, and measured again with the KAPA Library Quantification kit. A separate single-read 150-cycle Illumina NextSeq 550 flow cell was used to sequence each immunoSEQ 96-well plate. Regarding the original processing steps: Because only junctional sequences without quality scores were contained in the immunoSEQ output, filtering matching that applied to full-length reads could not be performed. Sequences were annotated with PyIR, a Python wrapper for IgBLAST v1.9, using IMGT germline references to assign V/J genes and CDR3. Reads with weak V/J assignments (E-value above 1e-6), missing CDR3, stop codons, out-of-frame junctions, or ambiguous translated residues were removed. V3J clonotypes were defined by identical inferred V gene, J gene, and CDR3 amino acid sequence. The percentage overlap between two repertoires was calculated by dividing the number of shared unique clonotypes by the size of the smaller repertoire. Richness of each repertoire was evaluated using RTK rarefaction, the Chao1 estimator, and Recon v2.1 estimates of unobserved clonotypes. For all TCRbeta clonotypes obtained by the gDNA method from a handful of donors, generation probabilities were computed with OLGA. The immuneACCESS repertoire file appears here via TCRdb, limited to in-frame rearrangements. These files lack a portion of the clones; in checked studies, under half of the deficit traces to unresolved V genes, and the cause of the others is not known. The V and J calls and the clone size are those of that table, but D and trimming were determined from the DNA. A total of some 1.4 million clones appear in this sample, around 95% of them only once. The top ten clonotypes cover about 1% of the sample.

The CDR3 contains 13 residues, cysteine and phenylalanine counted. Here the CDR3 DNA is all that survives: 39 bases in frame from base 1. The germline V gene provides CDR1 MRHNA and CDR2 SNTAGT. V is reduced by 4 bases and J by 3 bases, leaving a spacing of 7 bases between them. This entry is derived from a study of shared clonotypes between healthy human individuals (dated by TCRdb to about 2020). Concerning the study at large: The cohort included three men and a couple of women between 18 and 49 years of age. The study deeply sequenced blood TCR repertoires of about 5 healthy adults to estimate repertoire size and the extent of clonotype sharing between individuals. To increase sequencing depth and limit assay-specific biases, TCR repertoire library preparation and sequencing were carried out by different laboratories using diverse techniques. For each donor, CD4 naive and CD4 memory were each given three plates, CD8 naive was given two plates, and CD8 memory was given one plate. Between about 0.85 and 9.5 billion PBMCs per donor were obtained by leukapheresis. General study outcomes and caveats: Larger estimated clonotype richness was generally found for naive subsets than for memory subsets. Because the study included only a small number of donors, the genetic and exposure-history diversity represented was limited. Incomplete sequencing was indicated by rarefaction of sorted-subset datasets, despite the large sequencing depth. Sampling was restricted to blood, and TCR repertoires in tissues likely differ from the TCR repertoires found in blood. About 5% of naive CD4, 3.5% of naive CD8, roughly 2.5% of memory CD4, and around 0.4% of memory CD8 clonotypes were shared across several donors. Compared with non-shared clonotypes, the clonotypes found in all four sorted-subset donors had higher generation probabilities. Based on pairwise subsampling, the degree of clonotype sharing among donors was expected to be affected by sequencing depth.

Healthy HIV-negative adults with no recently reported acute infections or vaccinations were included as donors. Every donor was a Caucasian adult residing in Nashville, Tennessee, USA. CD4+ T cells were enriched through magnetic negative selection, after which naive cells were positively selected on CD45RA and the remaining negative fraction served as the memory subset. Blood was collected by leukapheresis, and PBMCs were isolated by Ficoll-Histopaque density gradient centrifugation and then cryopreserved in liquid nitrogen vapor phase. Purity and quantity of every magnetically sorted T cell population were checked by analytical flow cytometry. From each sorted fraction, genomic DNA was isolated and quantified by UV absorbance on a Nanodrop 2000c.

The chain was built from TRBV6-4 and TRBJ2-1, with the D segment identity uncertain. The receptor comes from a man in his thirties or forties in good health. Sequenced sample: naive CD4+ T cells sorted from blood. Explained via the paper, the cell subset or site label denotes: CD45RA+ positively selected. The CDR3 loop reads CASSAGYYNEQFF. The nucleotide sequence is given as TGTGCCAGCAGTGCCGGCTACTACAATGAGCAGTTCTTC.